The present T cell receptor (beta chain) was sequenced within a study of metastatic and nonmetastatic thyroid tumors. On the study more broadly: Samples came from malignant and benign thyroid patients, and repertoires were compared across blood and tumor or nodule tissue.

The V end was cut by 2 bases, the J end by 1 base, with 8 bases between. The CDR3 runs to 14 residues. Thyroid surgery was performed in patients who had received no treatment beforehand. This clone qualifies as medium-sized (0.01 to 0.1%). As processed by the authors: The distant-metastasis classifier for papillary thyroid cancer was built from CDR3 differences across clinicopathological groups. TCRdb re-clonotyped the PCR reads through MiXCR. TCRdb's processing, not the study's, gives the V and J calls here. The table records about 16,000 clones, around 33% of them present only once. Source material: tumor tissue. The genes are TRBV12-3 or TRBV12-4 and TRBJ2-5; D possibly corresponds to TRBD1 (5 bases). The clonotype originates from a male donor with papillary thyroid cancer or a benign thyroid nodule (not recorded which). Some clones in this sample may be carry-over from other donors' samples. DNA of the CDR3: TGTGCCAGCAGTTTAATCAGGGCCCAAGAGACCCAGTACTTC. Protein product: CASSLIRAQETQYF.